One and the same sample provided the 26 T cell receptor beta chains below, sequenced in a study of T cells of healthy individuals. TCRdb passed the 5' RACE reads through MiXCR, listing each CDR3 protein once. The table includes roughly 87,000 distinct CDR3 sequences, 15% to 20% detected once. These receptors came from a human donor in good health.

There are a few counts of this clonotype. The chain links TRBV9 to TRBJ2-1, with 9 positions matching TRBD1. This CDR3 contains 15 residues. V lost 4 bases, J lost 5 bases, and 7 bases stayed unmatched. Per germline, CDR1 SGDLS and CDR2 YYNGEE. The chain's CDR3 is CASSFGQGHNNEQFF. The CDR3 nucleotides are TGTGCCAGCAGCTTCGGACAGGGGCATAACAATGAGCAGTTCTTC. The whole variable domain, remainder taken from reference TRBV9 and TRBJ2-1, is DSGVTQTPKHLITATGQRVTLRCSPRSGDLSVYWYQQSLDQGLQFLIQYYNGEERAKGNILERFSAQQFPDLHSELNLSSLELGDSALYFCASSFGQGHNNEQFFGPGTRLTVL.

There are a few counts of this clonotype. This sequence joins TRBV2 and TRBJ1-1; no reliable D call. Trimming stripped 5 bases from V and 5 bases from J, with 15 bases between. CDR1 SNHLY and CDR2 FYNNEI come from the germline V gene. The CDR3 contains 14 residues. The CDR3 DNA is TGTGCCAGCAGTTCGGAGACCCTGGGGACTGAAGCTTTCTTT. It yields the protein CASSSETLGTEAFF.

A few counts support this clonotype. The V and J genes are TRBV12-3 or TRBV12-4 and TRBJ1-5; tentative D call: TRBD1 (6 bases). V lost 6 bases, J lost 7 bases, and 16 bases lay in between. The CDR3 contains 14 residues. This chain's CDR3 is CASSATGIGQPQHF. The CDR3 DNA follows: TGTGCCAGCAGCGCAACAGGGATCGGGCAGCCCCAGCATTTT.

This clonotype was observed a few times. DNA of the CDR3: TGTGCCAGCGGGGCACGCACAGATACGCAGTATTTT. Protein: CASGARTDTQYF. This chain links TRBV6-1 with TRBJ2-3, with D possibly being TRBD1 (5 bases). The germline CDR1 and CDR2 sequences are MNHNS and SASEGT. The CDR3 extends over 12 amino acids. V lost 8 bases and J lost 1, with 7 bases in between.

This clonotype was picked up a small number of times. The V and J genes are TRBV7-2 and TRBJ1-2; D uncertain. The V end was cut by 3 bases, the J end by 8 bases, with 13 bases between. Germline V gene sequence: CDR1 SGHTA, CDR2 FQGNSA. The CDR3 is 13 residues long. The CDR3 nucleotides read TGTGCCAGCAGCTTTGAGCAGAGCGGGGGCTACACCTTC. Translation gives CASSFEQSGGYTF.

V and J are TRBV28 and TRBJ2-3; D possibly corresponds to TRBD2 (6 bases). CDR3 length: 14 residues. Trimming pared 3 bases from V and 5 bases from J, leaving 12 bases between. Germline V gene lookup returns CDR1 MDHEN and CDR2 SYDVKM. The CDR3 DNA follows: TGTGCCAGCAGTTTTTCGGGAGTTGAAGATACGCAGTATTTT. This gives the protein CASSFSGVEDTQYF. Variable domain in full (rest from reference TRBV28 and TRBJ2-3): DVKVTQSSRYLVKRTGEKVFLECVQDMDHENMFWYRQDPGLGLRLIYFSYDVKMKEKGDIPEGYSVSREKKERFSLILESASTNQTSMYLCASSFSGVEDTQYFGPGTRLTVL.

This clonotype has just a few counts. The chain combines TRBV6-1 with TRBJ2-1; no clear D. The germline gives CDR1 MNHNS, CDR2 SASEGT. CDR3 length equals 15 residues. V was clipped by 2 bases and J by 0 bases, with 8 bases between them. The CDR3 DNA follows: TGTGCCAGCAGTGAAAAACCGGGCTCCTACAATGAGCAGTTCTTC. Its protein is CASSEKPGSYNEQFF.

This clonotype was counted ten times or more. The rearrangement joins TRBV20-1 to TRBJ2-1; TRBD2 is a possible D gene (5 bases). The CDR3 spans 12 residues. Trimming shortened V by 0 bases and J by 7 bases, and 7 bases separated the two germline ends. CDR1 and CDR2 from the germline V gene are DFQATT and SNEGSKA (reference sequence). CDR3 coding DNA: TGCAGTGCTAGAGATCGGGGTAATGAGCAGTTCTTC. Translated, it gives CSARDRGNEQFF.

This clonotype was counted many times. The J gene is TRBJ2-7, the V gene TRBV14, with 8 bases identical to TRBD1. Germline trimming cut 2 bases from V and 5 bases from J; bases unmatched to any gene: 11. This CDR3 is built from 16 residues. In germline, CDR1 is SGHDN, CDR2 FVKESK. The CDR3 loop is CASSQFRAGGVNEQYF. The CDR3 region has the DNA TGTGCCAGCAGCCAATTCCGAGCAGGGGGCGTGAACGAGCAGTACTTC.

About this clonotype: A much larger clonotype is one base distant, so this may be a read error. This chain uses TRBV9 with TRBJ2-1; 9 bases are shared with TRBD2. The CDR3 consists of 15 residues. Germline assignment: CDR1 SGDLS and CDR2 YYNGEE. The CDR3 coding sequence is TGTGCCAGCAGCGTATCCCGAGCGGGGGGCAATGGGCAGTTCTTC. It yields the protein CASSVSRAGGNGQFF.

A few counts support this clonotype. The chain employs TRBV24-1 and TRBJ2-5; the match to TRBD2 covers 12 bases. The germline V gene has CDR1 KGHDR and CDR2 SFDVKD. V trimming: 3 bases; J trimming: 5 bases; junction bases outside the gene matches: 6. The CDR3 sequence is 16 residues long. CDR3 region: CATSDPLAGGPETQYF. The CDR3 region has the DNA TGTGCCACCAGTGATCCCCTAGCGGGAGGGCCCGAGACCCAGTACTTC.

This clonotype occurred a few times. The chain links TRBV27 to TRBJ2-3, with D hard to call. CDR1 is MNHEY, CDR2 SMNVEV, per germline (reference sequence). The CDR3 is 12 amino acids. V was trimmed by 6 bases and J by 3 bases, leaving 7 bases between them. CDR3 DNA: TGTGCCAGCAGGGGTAGGACAGATACGCAGTATTTT. This codes for CASRGRTDTQYF.

This clonotype was detected a few times. V and J are TRBV20-1 and TRBJ2-7; 9 positions agree with TRBD2. The trim removed 3 bases at V and 5 bases at J, leaving 8 bases unmatched. Germline CDR1 and CDR2: DFQATT and SNEGSKA (reference sequence). CDR3 size: 14 residues. The CDR3 is CSASGLAGFDEQYF. DNA of the CDR3: TGCAGTGCTAGCGGCCTAGCGGGGTTCGACGAGCAGTACTTC.

The V gene is TRBV20-1, the J gene TRBJ2-5; TRBD2 agrees at 11 bases. CDR1 and CDR2 (germline): DFQATT, SNEGSKA (reference sequence). With V trimmed by 6 bases and J by 1 base, 4 bases remained unmatched. The CDR3 length is 14 residues. CDR3 nucleotides: TGCAGTGCGGGGACTAGCGGTATCCAAGAGACCCAGTACTTC. Its protein product is CSAGTSGIQETQYF.

The chain couples TRBV6-6 to TRBJ2-7; 9 nucleotides agree with TRBD2. V trimming: 0 bases; J trimming: 2 bases; junction bases outside the gene matches: 2. Germline lookup yields CDR1 MNHNY and CDR2 SVGAGI (reference sequence). This CDR3 contains 15 residues. CDR3 DNA sequence: TGTGCCAGCAGTTACTCGCCTAGCGGGACCTACGAGCAGTACTTC. It yields the protein CASSYSPSGTYEQYF.

In its sample, this clonotype was seen many times. This chain's CDR3 is CSTGEGAMETQYF. CDR3 in DNA: TGCAGCACCGGGGAGGGGGCGATGGAGACCCAGTACTTC. This chain uses TRBV29-1 with TRBJ2-5, with D perhaps being TRBD1 or TRBD2 (7 bases each). This CDR3 region has 13 residues. Germline values: CDR1 SQVTM, CDR2 ANQGSEA. The V gene lost 8 bases and the J gene lost 5 bases, with 18 bases spanning the gap. The complete variable domain, with remaining parts taken from reference TRBV29-1 and TRBJ2-5, reads SAVISQKPSRDICQRGTSLTIQCQVDSQVTMMFWYRQQPGQSLTLIATANQGSEATYESGFVIDKFPISRPNLTFSTLTVSNMSPEDSSIYLCSTGEGAMETQYFGPGTRLLVL.

This clonotype was recorded at least ten times. The J gene is TRBJ2-1, the V gene TRBV11-2; 8 bases fit TRBD1. The CDR3 is made up of 14 amino acids. CDR1 is SGHAT and CDR2 is FQNNGV in the germline V gene. Trimming took 5 bases from V and 8 from J; bases not matched to a gene: 8. In nucleotides, the CDR3 is TGTGCCAGCAGCCCCTGGACAGGGAGCGATGAGCAGTTCTTC. This gives the protein CASSPWTGSDEQFF. Full variable domain (rest looked up from reference TRBV11-2 and TRBJ2-1): EAGVAQSPRYKIIEKRQSVAFWCNPISGHATLYWYQQILGQGPKLLIQFQNNGVVDDSQLPKDRFSAERLKGVDSTLKIQPAKLEDSAVYLCASSPWTGSDEQFFGPGTRLTVL.

This chain connects TRBV28 to TRBJ2-5; TRBD2 matches 15 bases. Germline trimming cut 6 bases from V and 5 bases from J; bases unmatched to any gene: 10. The germline gives CDR1 MDHEN, CDR2 SYDVKM. This CDR3 is 17 amino acids long. The CDR3 DNA sequence: TGTGCCAGCAGAAGACGGACTAGCGGGGGGGCGAGGGAGACCCAGTACTTC. This sequence encodes CASRRRTSGGARETQYF.

The genes are TRBV2 and TRBJ1-1; D might be TRBD1 (5 bases). Looked up from germline, CDR1 is SNHLY and CDR2 is FYNNEI. The germline V and J ends were trimmed by 7 bases and 1 base, with 16 bases remaining between them. The CDR3 is 15 residues long. The CDR3 reads CASKGFPAGNTEAFF. As DNA, the CDR3 is TGTGCCAGCAAGGGGTTCCCGGCGGGGAACACTGAAGCTTTCTTT.

Concerning this clonotype itself: The junction departs from the called germline gene at one end, perhaps through a read error. V usage is TRBV6-7 and J usage is TRBJ2-1, with 9 bases that match TRBD2. TRBV6-7 is reported as an ORF; its role is uncertain. The CDR3 is 14 residues long. The CDR3 region is CASSRREGSNEPFF. For the CDR3, the DNA is TGTGCCAGCAGTAGGCGGGAGGGGAGCAATGAGCCGTTCTTC.

There are a few counts of this clonotype. The rearrangement links TRBV28 to TRBJ2-3, with 7 bases that match TRBD2. Trimming at V came to 6 bases and at J to 2 bases, leaving 11 bases not matched to a gene. The CDR3 is made up of 16 amino acids. The germline V gene has CDR1 MDHEN and CDR2 SYDVKM. The CDR3 here is CASRSQREVYTDTQYF. CDR3 coding DNA: TGTGCCAGCAGATCCCAGCGGGAAGTCTACACAGATACGCAGTATTTT.

The chain joins TRBV5-1 to TRBJ2-2, with D maybe TRBD1 (5 bases). The CDR3 is made up of 14 amino acids. Germline CDR1 is SGHRS and CDR2 is YFSETQ. Trimming removed 0 bases at V and 4 bases at J, with 7 bases between. The chain's CDR3 is CASSLEGSTGELFF. In DNA, the CDR3 is TGCGCCAGCAGCTTGGAGGGGTCCACCGGGGAGCTGTTTTTT.

The chain has TRBV29-1 and TRBJ1-3; D is ambiguous. The CDR3 is 20 residues long. Trimming removed 7 bases from V and 2 bases from J, with 33 bases in between. The germline V gene encodes CDR1 SQVTM and CDR2 ANQGSEA. The CDR3 loop is CSALGRQDAGIGNPGNTIYF. The CDR3 nucleotides are TGCAGCGCTTTAGGCCGCCAGGACGCCGGAATCGGTAATCCTGGAAACACCATATATTTT.

The V gene is TRBV20-1, the J gene TRBJ2-5, with D possibly being TRBD1 or TRBD2 (5 bases each). V shed 6 bases and J shed 3 bases, with 14 bases lying between them. Per germline, CDR1 DFQATT and CDR2 SNEGSKA (reference sequence). This CDR3 region has 13 residues. For the CDR3, the DNA is TGCAGTGCCGCCGGGACGGCGGAAGAGACCCAGTACTTC. Translation gives CSAAGTAEETQYF.

V and J are TRBV6-2 or TRBV6-3 and TRBJ1-2, with D maybe TRBD1 (5 bases). With 2 bases removed from V and 3 bases from J, the gap between germline ends came to 10 bases. The CDR3 is 14 amino acids. In germline, CDR1 is MNHEY, CDR2 SVGEGT. DNA of the CDR3: TGTGCCAGCAGTTACGGAGGGGAGGACTATGGCTACACCTTC. Its protein is CASSYGGEDYGYTF.

This chain links TRBV11-1 with TRBJ2-1; 13 bases are a match to TRBD2. The CDR3 extends over 15 amino acids. CDR1 SGHAT and CDR2 FQDESV come from the germline V gene (reference sequence). V shed 1 base and J 7 bases; nucleotides not matched to a gene: 1. CDR3 protein: CASSLELAGGNEQFF. The CDR3 region has the DNA TGTGCCAGCAGCTTAGAACTAGCGGGGGGGAATGAGCAGTTCTTC.